This T cell receptor beta chain was sequenced during a study of shared clonotypes between healthy human individuals. The CDR3 sequence is 14 residues long. Looked up from germline, CDR1 is SGHVS and CDR2 is FNYEAQ. V lost 7 bases and J 5 bases, leaving 14 bases between the germline ends. A remark on this clone: The antigen is not known.

Repertoires were generated with immunoSEQ multiplex PCR, while TCRdb's copy carries only in-frame clones and drops some. Of nearly 1 million clones listed, approximately 76% are singletons. Study-level points and caveats: Estimated richness was generally greater in naive than memory subsets.

The V and J genes are TRBV7-6 and TRBJ2-2; perhaps D is TRBD1 or TRBD2 (6 bases each). This clonotype originated in a man younger than 35 in good health. The sequenced sample consisted of memory CD4+ T cells sorted from blood. The subset was: CD45RA-negative fraction. The CDR3 region has the DNA TGTGCCAGCAAACCGGGGGCGGGGACCGGGGAGCTGTTTTTT. Translation gives CASKPGAGTGELFF.